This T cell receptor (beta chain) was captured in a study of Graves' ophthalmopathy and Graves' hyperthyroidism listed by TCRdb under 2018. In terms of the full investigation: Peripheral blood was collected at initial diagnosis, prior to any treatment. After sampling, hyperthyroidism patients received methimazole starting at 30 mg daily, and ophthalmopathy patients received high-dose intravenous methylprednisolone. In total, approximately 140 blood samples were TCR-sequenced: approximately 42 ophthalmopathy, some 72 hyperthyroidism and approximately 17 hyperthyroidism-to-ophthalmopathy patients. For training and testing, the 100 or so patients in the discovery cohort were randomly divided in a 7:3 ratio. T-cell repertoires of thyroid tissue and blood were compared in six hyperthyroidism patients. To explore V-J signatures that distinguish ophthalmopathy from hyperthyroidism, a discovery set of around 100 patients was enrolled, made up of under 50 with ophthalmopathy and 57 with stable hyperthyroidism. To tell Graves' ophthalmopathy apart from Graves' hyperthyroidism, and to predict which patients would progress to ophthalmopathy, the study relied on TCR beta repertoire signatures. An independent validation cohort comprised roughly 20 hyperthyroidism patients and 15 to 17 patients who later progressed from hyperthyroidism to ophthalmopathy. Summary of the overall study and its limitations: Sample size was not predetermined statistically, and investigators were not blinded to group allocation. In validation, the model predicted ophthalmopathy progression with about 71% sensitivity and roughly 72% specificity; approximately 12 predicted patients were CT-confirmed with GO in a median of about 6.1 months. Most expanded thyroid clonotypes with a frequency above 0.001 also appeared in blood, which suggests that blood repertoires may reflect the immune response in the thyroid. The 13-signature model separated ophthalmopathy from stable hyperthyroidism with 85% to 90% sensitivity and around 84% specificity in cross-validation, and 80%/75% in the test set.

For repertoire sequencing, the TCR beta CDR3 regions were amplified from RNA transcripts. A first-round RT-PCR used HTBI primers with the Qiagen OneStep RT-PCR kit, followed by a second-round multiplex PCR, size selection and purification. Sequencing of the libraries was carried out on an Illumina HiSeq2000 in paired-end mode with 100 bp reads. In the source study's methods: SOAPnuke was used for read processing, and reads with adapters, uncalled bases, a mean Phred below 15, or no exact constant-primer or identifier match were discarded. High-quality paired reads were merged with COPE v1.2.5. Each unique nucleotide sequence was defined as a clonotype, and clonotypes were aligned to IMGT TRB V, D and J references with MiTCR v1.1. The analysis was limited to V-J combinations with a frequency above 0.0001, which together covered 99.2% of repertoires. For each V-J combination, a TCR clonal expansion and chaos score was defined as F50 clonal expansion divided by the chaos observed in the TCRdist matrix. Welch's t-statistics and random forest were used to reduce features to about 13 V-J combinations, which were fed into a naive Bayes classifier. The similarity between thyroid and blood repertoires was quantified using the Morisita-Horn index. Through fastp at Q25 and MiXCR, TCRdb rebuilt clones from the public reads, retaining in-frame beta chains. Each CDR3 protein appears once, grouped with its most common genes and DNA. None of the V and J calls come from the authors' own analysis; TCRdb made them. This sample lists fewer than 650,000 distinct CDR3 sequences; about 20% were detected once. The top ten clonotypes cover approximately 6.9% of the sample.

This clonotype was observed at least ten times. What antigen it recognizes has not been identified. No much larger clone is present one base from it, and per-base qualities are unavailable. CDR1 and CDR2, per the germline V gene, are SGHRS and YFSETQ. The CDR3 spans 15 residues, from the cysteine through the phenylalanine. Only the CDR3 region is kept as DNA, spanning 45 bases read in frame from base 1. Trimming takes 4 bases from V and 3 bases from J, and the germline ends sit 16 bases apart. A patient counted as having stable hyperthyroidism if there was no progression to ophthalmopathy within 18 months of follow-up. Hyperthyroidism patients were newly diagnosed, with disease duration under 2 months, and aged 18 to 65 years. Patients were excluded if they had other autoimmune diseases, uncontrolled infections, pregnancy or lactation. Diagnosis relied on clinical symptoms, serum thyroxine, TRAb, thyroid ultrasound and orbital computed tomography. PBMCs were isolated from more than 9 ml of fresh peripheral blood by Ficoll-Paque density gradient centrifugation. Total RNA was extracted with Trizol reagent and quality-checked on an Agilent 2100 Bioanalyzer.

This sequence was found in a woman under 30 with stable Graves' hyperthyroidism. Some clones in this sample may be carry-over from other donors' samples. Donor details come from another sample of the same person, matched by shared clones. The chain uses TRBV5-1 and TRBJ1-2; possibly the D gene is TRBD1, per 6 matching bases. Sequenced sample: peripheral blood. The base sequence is TGCGCCAGCAGCACAAGGACAGAATCCCACTATGGCTACACCTTC. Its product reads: CASSTRTESHYGYTF.